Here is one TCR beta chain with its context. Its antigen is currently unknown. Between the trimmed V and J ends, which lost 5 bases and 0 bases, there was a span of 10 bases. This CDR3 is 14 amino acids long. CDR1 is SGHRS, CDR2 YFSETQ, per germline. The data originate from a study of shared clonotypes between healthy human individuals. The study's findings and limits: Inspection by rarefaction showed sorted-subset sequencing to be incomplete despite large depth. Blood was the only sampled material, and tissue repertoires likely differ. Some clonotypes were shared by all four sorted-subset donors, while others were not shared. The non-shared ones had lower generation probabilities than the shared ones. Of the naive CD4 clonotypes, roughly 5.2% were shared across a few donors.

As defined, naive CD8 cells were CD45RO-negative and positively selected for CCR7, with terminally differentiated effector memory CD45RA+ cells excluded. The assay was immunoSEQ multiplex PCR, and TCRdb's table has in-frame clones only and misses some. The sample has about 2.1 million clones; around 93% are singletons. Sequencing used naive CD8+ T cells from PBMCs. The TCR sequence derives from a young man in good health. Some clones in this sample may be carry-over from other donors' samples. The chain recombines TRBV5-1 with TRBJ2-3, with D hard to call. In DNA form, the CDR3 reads TGCGCCAGCAGAGAATATCAGAGCACAGATACGCAGTATTTT. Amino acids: CASREYQSTDTQYF.